What follows are 30 T cell receptor beta chains derived from one specimen sequenced in a study of blood T cell repertoires in COVID-19. Here immunoSEQ multiplex PCR was the method, and the copy in TCRdb shows in-frame clones only, minus some. The repertoire holds 280,000 or so clones, with about nine tenths as singletons. Sequencing was done on a sample of peripheral blood. The receptors come from a woman in her twenties or thirties who had recovered from COVID-19.

The gene calls are TRBV7-9 and TRBJ2-1, with 12 bases fitting TRBD2. Germline loops: CDR1 SEHNR, CDR2 FQNEAQ (reference sequence). CDR3 length: 16 residues. V lost 5 bases, J lost 5 bases, and 7 bases stayed unmatched. The CDR3 DNA follows: TGTGCCAGCAGCCCGTGGACTAGCGGGGCCCACAATGAGCAGTTCTTC. Residues: CASSPWTSGAHNEQFF.

This chain joins TRBV10-3 and TRBJ2-3, with 9 nucleotides matching TRBD2. Germline trimming cut 10 bases from V and 3 bases from J; bases unmatched to any gene: 8. The CDR3 length is 14 residues. Germline CDR1 is ENHRY and CDR2 is SYGVKD. CDR3 residues: CATGAGGRTDTQYF. The CDR3 bases are TGTGCCACGGGGGCGGGGGGGCGGACAGATACGCAGTATTTT.

The J gene is TRBJ1-4, the V gene TRBV3-1 (or the pseudogene TRBV3-2); no clear D gene. Germline values: CDR1 LGHDT, CDR2 YNNKEL (reference sequence). V was clipped by 4 bases and J by 2 bases, with 8 bases between them. CDR3 size: 14 residues. Written as DNA, the CDR3 is TGTGCCAGCAGCCTAGCCGGGACTAATGAAAAACTGTTTTTT. Its protein is CASSLAGTNEKLFF.

The CDR3 nucleotides are TGTGCCAGCAGTTCCCCCAGGGGGTGGAATGAAAAACTGTTTTTT. Its translation: CASSSPRGWNEKLFF. The chain is built from TRBV28 and TRBJ1-4, with TRBD1 identical over 7 bases. The CDR3 is 15 amino acids. Unmatched junction bases numbered 7, after V lost 4 bases and J lost 5 bases. Germline CDR1 and CDR2: MDHEN and SYDVKM.

This sequence joins TRBV28 and TRBJ2-1; 10 bases agree with TRBD1. Germline CDR1 and CDR2: MDHEN and SYDVKM. The CDR3 is 16 amino acids. J lost 8 bases, V lost 3 bases, and 10 bases had no gene match. The CDR3 nucleotides read TGTGCCAGCAGTTTGATCCCGGGACAGGGGATGCATGAGCAGTTCTTC. This sequence encodes CASSLIPGQGMHEQFF.

This rearrangement joins TRBV9 to TRBJ2-1; D gene uncertain. V lost 0 bases and J lost 7, with 11 bases in between. Germline loops: CDR1 SGDLS, CDR2 YYNGEE. The CDR3 sequence is 14 residues long. Here the CDR3 reads CASSVGRMHNEQFF. The CDR3 DNA reads as TGTGCCAGCAGCGTAGGGCGGATGCATAATGAGCAGTTCTTC. The complete variable domain, with remaining parts taken from reference TRBV9 and TRBJ2-1, reads DSGVTQTPKHLITATGQRVTLRCSPRSGDLSVYWYQQSLDQGLQFLIQYYNGEERAKGNILERFSAQQFPDLHSELNLSSLELGDSALYFCASSVGRMHNEQFFGPGTRLTVL.

The chain uses TRBV27 and TRBJ2-7; D perhaps matches TRBD1 (6 bases). V shed 2 bases and J shed 4 bases, with 12 bases lying between them. CDR3 length: 14 amino acids. The germline CDR1 and CDR2 sequences are MNHEY and SMNVEV (reference sequence). The CDR3 bases are TGTGCCAGCAGTTTAGAGACAGGACCTTACGAGCAGTACTTC. It specifies CASSLETGPYEQYF.

This rearrangement joins TRBV28 to TRBJ1-3; TRBD1 might be the D (6 bases). CDR1 and CDR2 from the germline V gene are MDHEN and SYDVKM. Trimming took off 10 bases at V and 5 bases at J, with 18 bases between the two ends. The CDR3 consists of 14 residues. The CDR3 bases are TGTGCCACCATTCAGGGGAGGGTCAGAAACACCATATATTTT. Amino acid sequence: CATIQGRVRNTIYF.

This sequence joins TRBV27 and TRBJ2-2; no definite D call. CDR3 length: 14 amino acids. Trimming removed 3 bases at V and 1 base at J, with 6 bases between. Germline V CDR1 and CDR2: MNHEY, SMNVEV (reference sequence). The CDR3 region has the DNA TGTGCCAGCAGTTTGTCGGTGAACACCGGGGAGCTGTTTTTT. Amino acid sequence: CASSLSVNTGELFF.

The genes are TRBV1 and TRBJ2-1; the table's D gene call, TRBD2, was not cross checked with the DNA. TRBV1 is annotated as a pseudogene. The CDR3 covers 16 residues. The chain's CDR3 is CTSSQELAESYNEQFF. CDR3 nucleotides: TGCACCAGCAGCCAAGAACTAGCCGAGTCCTACAATGAGCAGTTCTTC.

The rearrangement links TRBV28 to TRBJ2-2; the D gene is possibly TRBD2 (5 bases). The CDR3 length is 13 residues. Germline lookup yields CDR1 MDHEN and CDR2 SYDVKM. V shed 8 bases and J shed 3 bases, with 10 bases lying between them. The CDR3 DNA reads as TGTGCCAGCGAAACGAGGGACACCGGGGAGCTGTTTTTT. The encoded protein is CASETRDTGELFF.

This clone was detected only once. The chain uses TRBV23-1 and TRBJ2-3; no reliable D call. TRBV23-1 is annotated as an ORF whose role is uncertain. The CDR3 is 11 residues long. V was pared by 6 bases and J by 6 bases, with 7 bases between. The CDR3 coding sequence is TGCGCCAGCAGCCTCTCGGATACGCAGTATTTT. Amino acid sequence: CASSLSDTQYF.

The chain couples TRBV5-5 to TRBJ1-2; 9 bases agree with TRBD1. Germline V gene lookup returns CDR1 SGHKS and CDR2 YYEKEE (reference sequence). The J segment lost 3 bases and the V segment lost 1 base, leaving 4 bases of the junction unmatched. The CDR3 has 15 residues. The CDR3 region has the DNA TGTGCCAGCAGCTTGCGGACAGGGGCCGACTATGGCTACACCTTC. Encoded protein: CASSLRTGADYGYTF. The complete variable domain, with remaining parts taken from reference TRBV5-5 and TRBJ1-2, reads DAGVTQSPTHLIKTRGQQVTLRCSPISGHKSVSWYQQVLGQGPQFIFQYYEKEERGRGNFPDRFSARQFPNYSSELNVNALLLGDSALYLCASSLRTGADYGYTFGSGTRLTVV.

The chain joins TRBV28 to TRBJ1-5; TRBD1 might be the D (5 bases). Germline CDR1 is MDHEN and CDR2 is SYDVKM. With 1 base removed from V and 9 bases from J, the gap between germline ends came to 19 bases. This CDR3 spans 16 amino acids. The CDR3 nucleotides are TGTGCCAGCAGTTTATTGGAGGGGTTGATTCTCATGCCCCAGCATTTT. Translating gives CASSLLEGLILMPQHF.

The genes are TRBV28 and TRBJ1-1, with D possibly TRBD1 on 6 matching bases. The CDR3 consists of 14 residues. The V end was cut by 4 bases, the J end by 5 bases, with 14 bases between. The germline V gene has CDR1 MDHEN and CDR2 SYDVKM. CDR3 region: CASSSAGAGTEAFF. The CDR3 region has the DNA TGTGCCAGCAGTTCCGCAGGGGCCGGGACTGAAGCTTTCTTT.

This clone appeared a few times. This chain uses TRBV2 with TRBJ1-5; TRBD1 matches at 7 bases. Germline V gene sequence: CDR1 SNHLY, CDR2 FYNNEI. The V and J ends lost 6 bases and 7 bases, in that order; junction bases with no gene match: 6. This CDR3 region has 13 residues. CDR3 protein: CASSRQGGQPQHF. Here the CDR3 DNA reads TGTGCCAGCAGCCGACAGGGAGGCCAGCCCCAGCATTTT.

V is TRBV6-5 and J is TRBJ1-5; D is perhaps TRBD1 (6 bases). The CDR3 contains 15 residues. Trimming shortened V by 2 bases and J by 8 bases, and 16 bases separated the two germline ends. CDR1 is MNHEY and CDR2 is SVGAGI in the germline V gene. The CDR3 region has the DNA TGTGCCAGCAGTTACGGCCGGGGGGGCGTAAAGCCCCAGCATTTT. Translating gives CASSYGRGGVKPQHF.

This rearrangement joins TRBV27 to TRBJ2-1; possibly TRBD2 for D (6 bases). This CDR3 has 14 residues. Germline CDR1 reads MNHEY; CDR2 reads SMNVEV (reference sequence). The V end lost 3 bases, the J end lost 6 bases, and 12 bases lay between the germline ends. This chain's CDR3 is CASSLGGASNEQFF. In DNA form, the CDR3 reads TGTGCCAGCAGTTTGGGCGGGGCGAGCAATGAGCAGTTCTTC.

The V gene is TRBV2, the J gene TRBJ1-4; TRBD1 agrees at 10 bases. The CDR3 has 13 amino acids. Germline values: CDR1 SNHLY, CDR2 FYNNEI. Germline trimming cut 7 bases from V and 8 bases from J; bases unmatched to any gene: 4. CDR3 sequence reads: CASKGTGEEKLFF. CDR3 nucleotides: TGTGCCAGCAAGGGGACAGGGGAAGAAAAACTGTTTTTT.

With regard to this clone: The junction differs from germline at one of its ends, possibly a read error. In DNA, the CDR3 is TGCAGTGGTAGACCCTTAGAGACCCAGTACTTC. Residues: CSGRPLETQYF. V usage is TRBV20-1 and J usage is TRBJ2-5; D unclear. From germline, CDR1 is DFQATT and CDR2 SNEGSKA (reference sequence). This CDR3 has 11 amino acids.

The chain joins TRBV5-1 to TRBJ1-1; D perhaps matches TRBD1 (6 bases). Between the trimmed V and J ends, which lost 3 bases and 5 bases, there was a span of 17 bases. The CDR3 runs to 15 residues. Germline CDR1 reads SGHRS; CDR2 reads YFSETQ. The CDR3 bases are TGCGCCAGCAGCTCGACTGGGGGGGCAGGTACTGAAGCTTTCTTT. Its protein product is CASSSTGGAGTEAFF.

V is TRBV28 and J is TRBJ1-1; 9 bases line up with TRBD1. V trimming: 6 bases; J trimming: 1 base; junction bases outside the gene matches: 9. From germline, CDR1 is MDHEN and CDR2 SYDVKM. The CDR3 has 16 amino acids. The CDR3 is CASSTTTGGPNTEAFF. CDR3 sequence (DNA): TGTGCCAGCAGCACGACTACAGGGGGCCCGAACACTGAAGCTTTCTTT.

This chain joins TRBV7-8 and TRBJ1-1; D unclear. V lost 5 bases, J lost 0 bases, and 16 bases lay in between. From germline, CDR1 is SGHVS and CDR2 FQNEAQ. CDR3 length equals 16 residues. CDR3 in DNA: TGTGCCAGCAGCCAGTGGGCCGGAACGGTGAACACTGAAGCTTTCTTT. It yields the protein CASSQWAGTVNTEAFF.

V is TRBV9 and J is TRBJ1-2; D remains ambiguous. Germline V gene data show CDR1 as SGDLS and CDR2 as YYNGEE. This CDR3 has 13 residues. Trimming stripped 0 bases from V and 7 bases from J, with 10 bases between. The CDR3 protein is CASSVGLSGGYTF. The DNA of the CDR3 is TGTGCCAGCAGCGTAGGACTGTCTGGTGGCTACACCTTC.

The chain combines TRBV7-9 with TRBJ2-7; D perhaps matches TRBD1 (6 bases). The V end lost 7 bases, the J end lost 6 bases, and 19 bases lay between the germline ends. The CDR3 contains 14 residues. CDR1 is SEHNR, CDR2 FQNEAQ, per germline (reference sequence). The DNA of the CDR3 is TGTGCCAGCACCTCAGCCGGGACACCCATCGAGCAGTACTTC. Translated: CASTSAGTPIEQYF. The full variable domain, completed using reference TRBV7-9 and TRBJ2-7, is DTGVSQNPRHKITKRGQNVTFRCDPISEHNRLYWYRQTLGQGPEFLTYFQNEAQLEKSRLLSDRFSAERPKGSFSTLEIQRTEQGDSAMYLCASTSAGTPIEQYFGPGTRLTVT.

This clone appeared a few times. This chain joins TRBV27 and TRBJ1-1; D is uncertain. This CDR3 contains 14 residues. CDR1 and CDR2 from the germline V gene are MNHEY and SMNVEV (reference sequence). Trimming removed 6 bases from V and 4 bases from J, with 15 bases in between. CDR3 in DNA: TGTGCCAGCAGAGAGGGTTGGGCGAGCACTGAAGCTTTCTTT. Its translation: CASREGWASTEAFF.

This chain connects TRBV4-2 to TRBJ2-1; 7 nucleotides agree with TRBD2. CDR1 LGHNA and CDR2 YNFKEQ come from the germline V gene. This CDR3 region has 16 residues. The trim removed 1 base at V and 3 bases at J, leaving 6 bases unmatched. In nucleotides, the CDR3 is TGTGCCAGCAGCCAAGTCGCTAGCGGAGACTACAATGAGCAGTTCTTC. It is translated as CASSQVASGDYNEQFF.

V usage is TRBV4-2 and J usage is TRBJ2-7, with 11 bases lining up with TRBD2. CDR3 length: 18 residues. Germline CDR1 is LGHNA and CDR2 is YNFKEQ. V shed 1 base, J shed 1 base, and the junction held 9 bases outside the gene matches. In DNA, the CDR3 is TGTGCCAGCAGCCAAGGACTGACCTCTAGCGGGGGGTCCTACGAGCAGTACTTC. Protein product: CASSQGLTSSGGSYEQYF.

This sequence joins TRBV6-6 and TRBJ2-5; 7 nucleotides align to TRBD2. CDR1 and CDR2 from the germline V gene are MNHNY and SVGAGI (reference sequence). CDR3 length: 16 residues. V shed 2 bases and J 1 base; nucleotides not matched to a gene: 7. CDR3 residues: CASSYPPGTTQETQYF. The CDR3 DNA sequence: TGTGCCAGCAGTTACCCACCCGGGACTACCCAAGAGACCCAGTACTTC.

The V and J genes are TRBV28 and TRBJ2-3; 11 bases match TRBD2. Germline V gene lookup returns CDR1 MDHEN and CDR2 SYDVKM. This CDR3 spans 15 amino acids. V gave up 6 bases and J gave up 7 bases; unmatched junction bases: 9. The CDR3 DNA sequence: TGTGCCAGCAGCAACCTAGCGGGGGGTATAAATACGCAGTATTTT. Amino acid sequence: CASSNLAGGINTQYF.